This TCR beta chain was retrieved from a study of radiotherapy plus CTLA-4 blockade in lung cancer. The assay was immunoSEQ multiplex PCR, and TCRdb's table has in-frame clones only and misses some. The data contain approximately 57,000 clones, around four fifths of them singletons. The ends lost 2 bases at V and 8 bases at J; junction bases unmatched: 9. This CDR3 spans 15 amino acids. Germline values: CDR1 SGDLS, CDR2 YYNGEE. The specimen comprised peripheral blood, sampled from a patient treated with radiotherapy plus ipilimumab. The rearrangement uses TRBV9 and TRBJ1-2; 10 bases align to TRBD1. The sequence came from a human donor with non-small cell lung cancer whose response to radiotherapy plus ipilimumab could not be evaluated. The CDR3 region is CASSVARTGGYGYTF. The CDR3 nucleotides read TGTGCCAGCAGCGTCGCCCGGACAGGGGGATACGGCTACACCTTC.